Below, 30 T cell receptor beta chains from the same sample are listed, as sequenced in a study of identical twins. TCRdb reanalysed the 5' RACE reads using MiXCR and keeps one entry per CDR3 protein. The repertoire holds hundreds of thousands of distinct CDR3 sequences, with about 7% as singletons. These data are also associated with another study on yellow fever vaccine responses in identical twins.

Material for sequencing was memory (CD45RO+) T cells sorted from blood. The receptors shown here come from a woman between 18 and 29 years old in good health.

This clonotype was counted at least ten times. V and J are TRBV5-1 and TRBJ1-4; perhaps TRBD1 as D (5 bases). Trimming left V 3 bases short and J 8 bases short, with 14 bases between. Germline V gene data show CDR1 as SGHRS and CDR2 as YFSETQ. The CDR3 consists of 14 residues. The CDR3 region is CASSSGLSGEKLFF. The CDR3 nucleotides read TGCGCCAGCAGCTCGGGACTTTCCGGGGAAAAACTGTTTTTT.

This clonotype was seen at least ten times. The chain joins TRBV12-3 or TRBV12-4 to TRBJ1-1, with D possibly being TRBD1 (6 bases). The CDR3 spans 14 residues. Deletions cut 6 bases from V and 7 bases from J, with 18 bases between. Here the CDR3 DNA reads TGTGCCAGCAGCCGCCGACAGGCAAGGGATGAAGCTTTCTTT. Translation: CASSRRQARDEAFF.

The chain links TRBV29-1 to TRBJ2-7, with a weak D call TRBD1 (6 bases). The CDR3 contains 13 residues. CDR1 is SQVTM, CDR2 ANQGSEA, per germline. V lost 4 bases and J lost 0, with 10 bases in between. The CDR3 reads CSVGQGRSYEQYF. Here the CDR3 DNA reads TGCAGCGTTGGGCAGGGGCGCTCCTACGAGCAGTACTTC.

There are many counts of this clonotype. The chain combines TRBV29-1 with TRBJ2-3; 7 bases are a match to TRBD2. Germline V CDR1 and CDR2: SQVTM, ANQGSEA. CDR3 length: 14 amino acids. The junction had 11 bases not matched to a gene; V was cut back by 5 bases and J by 6 bases. The DNA for the CDR3 is TGCAGCGTTCCTCCTGGCGGGAGTCGGGATACGCAGTATTTT. As protein: CSVPPGGSRDTQYF.

This clonotype was found many times. The chain uses TRBV5-1 and TRBJ2-5, with 10 bases aligning to TRBD2. Germline trimming cut 0 bases from V and 2 bases from J; bases unmatched to any gene: 7. The germline V gene encodes CDR1 SGHRS and CDR2 YFSETQ. The CDR3 spans 17 residues. The chain's CDR3 is CASSLGFPAGGQETQYF. The DNA of the CDR3 is TGCGCCAGCAGCTTGGGCTTTCCAGCGGGGGGGCAAGAGACCCAGTACTTC.

This clonotype occurred a few times. The CDR3 spells CSARGGGGQETQYF. CDR3 nucleotides: TGCAGTGCTAGAGGTGGCGGGGGCCAAGAGACCCAGTACTTC. V and J are TRBV20-1 and TRBJ2-5; 7 bases align to TRBD2. Trimming removed 1 base from V and 1 base from J; junction bases left unmatched: 3. The germline V gene has CDR1 DFQATT and CDR2 SNEGSKA (reference sequence). The CDR3 runs to 14 residues.

This clonotype was counted at least ten times. The chain links TRBV9 to TRBJ1-4; D is unclear. Germline CDR1 reads SGDLS; CDR2 reads YYNGEE. CDR3 size: 16 residues. V was clipped by 0 bases and J by 3 bases, with 12 bases between them. The CDR3 DNA reads TGTGCCAGCAGCGTAGATCGGGGAACGGCTAATGAAAAACTGTTTTTT. It codes for CASSVDRGTANEKLFF.

V and J are TRBV28 and TRBJ1-1; no clear D gene. Trimming stripped 6 bases from V and 4 bases from J, with 18 bases between. The CDR3 contains 15 residues. CDR1 MDHEN and CDR2 SYDVKM come from the germline V gene. CDR3 residues: CASRARVFRGTEAFF. CDR3 DNA: TGTGCCAGCAGAGCCCGGGTCTTCCGTGGCACTGAAGCTTTCTTT.

The chain employs TRBV6-2 or TRBV6-3 and TRBJ2-1, with D perhaps matching TRBD1 (6 bases). This CDR3 spans 14 amino acids. Germline CDR1 is MNHEY and CDR2 is SVGEGT. Trimming cost V 4 bases and J 4 bases, with 11 bases left between them. The chain's CDR3 is CASSSLRGYNEQFF. CDR3 DNA: TGTGCCAGCAGTTCCCTAAGGGGGTACAATGAGCAGTTCTTC.

V is TRBV6-4 and J is TRBJ2-3, with TRBD2 matching 12 bases. Trimming at V came to 0 bases and at J to 11 bases, leaving 0 bases not matched to a gene. The CDR3 is made up of 13 amino acids. From germline, CDR1 is MRHNA and CDR2 SNTAGT. CDR3 residues: CASSDSLAGGQYF. In DNA, the CDR3 is TGTGCCAGCAGTGACTCACTAGCGGGAGGGCAGTATTTT.

This clonotype was detected many times. V and J are TRBV10-3 and TRBJ1-5; tentatively, D is TRBD1 (6 bases). V dropped 7 bases and J dropped 0 bases, with 13 bases sitting between them. This CDR3 is built from 15 residues. Germline V CDR1 and CDR2: ENHRY, SYGVKD. The CDR3 protein is CAITGAGDSNQPQHF. DNA of the CDR3: TGTGCCATCACGGGGGCTGGGGATAGCAATCAGCCCCAGCATTTT.

The chain recombines TRBV2 with TRBJ2-7, with 11 bases aligning to TRBD2. The length of the CDR3 is 14 residues. CDR1 and CDR2 from the germline V gene are SNHLY and FYNNEI. The ends lost 5 bases at V and 5 bases at J; junction bases unmatched: 5. The DNA for the CDR3 is TGTGCCAGCAGTCCTCGACTAGCGGGGAACGAGCAGTACGTC. This translates into CASSPRLAGNEQYV.

This clonotype was observed a few times. The rearrangement links TRBV7-8 to TRBJ2-5; D uncertain. Trimming shortened V by 5 bases and J by 4 bases, and 17 bases separated the two germline ends. This CDR3 contains 15 residues. CDR1 is SGHVS, CDR2 FQNEAQ, per germline. In DNA form, the CDR3 reads TGTGCCAGCAGCATCCGTCGGCAACTGTTAGAGACCCAGTACTTC. Translation: CASSIRRQLLETQYF.

This clonotype was seen a handful of times. V gene TRBV11-2 combines with J gene TRBJ2-3; D call uncertain. Trimming removed 1 base at V and 2 bases at J, with 7 bases between. CDR1 and CDR2 from the germline V gene are SGHAT and FQNNGV. This CDR3 has 14 amino acids. DNA for the CDR3: TGTGCCAGCAGCTTAGTAGCTAACACAGATACGCAGTATTTT. It is translated as CASSLVANTDTQYF.

This clonotype has only a few counts. The chain recombines TRBV4-1 with TRBJ2-2, with D unclear. V lost 0 bases to trimming and J lost 4 bases, with 9 bases between them. Germline V gives CDR1 MGHRA, CDR2 YSYEKL. The CDR3 is made up of 15 amino acids. The CDR3 bases are TGCGCCAGCAGCCAAGATCGGGTTACCACCGGGGAGCTGTTTTTT. It translates to CASSQDRVTTGELFF.

The sample holds a few counts of this clonotype. The J gene is TRBJ2-4, the V gene TRBV20-1, with D maybe TRBD2 (7 bases). V was clipped by 0 bases and J by 1 base, with 13 bases between them. The germline V gene has CDR1 DFQATT and CDR2 SNEGSKA (reference sequence). The CDR3 is made up of 16 amino acids. The CDR3 DNA follows: TGCAGTGCTAGAGATAGCGCGGGGGCGGCCAAAAACATTCAGTACTTC. Translating it yields CSARDSAGAAKNIQYF.

Turning to this clonotype: A much larger clone lies one base from this, so it may be a read error. The V and J genes are TRBV10-1 and TRBJ2-3; 14 positions agree with TRBD2. The CDR3 is 15 amino acids. From germline, CDR1 is WNHNN and CDR2 SYGVQD (reference sequence). CDR3 region: CASSQGLAGADTQNF. The CDR3 nucleotides are TGCGCCAGCAGCCAGGGACTAGCGGGAGCAGATACGCAGAATTTT.

This clonotype was picked up many times. This sequence joins TRBV14 and TRBJ1-1; 7 bases match TRBD1. Trimming cost V 5 bases and J 5 bases; bases outside gene matches: 11. Germline V lookup: CDR1 SGHDN, CDR2 FVKESK. This CDR3 comprises 15 residues. CDR3 in amino acids: CASSSTTGVWTEAFF. The CDR3 DNA sequence: TGTGCCAGCAGCTCCACCACAGGGGTATGGACTGAAGCTTTCTTT.

J is TRBJ2-7 and V is TRBV5-5; D uncertain. V lost 0 bases, J lost 3 bases, and 10 bases lay in between. CDR1 SGHKS and CDR2 YYEKEE come from the germline V gene (reference sequence). The CDR3 extends over 14 amino acids. CDR3 nucleotides: TGTGCCAGCAGCTTGGAAGGGCCCAACTACGAGCAGTACGTC. It is translated as CASSLEGPNYEQYV.

This clonotype was found many times. V is TRBV5-6 and J is TRBJ2-3, with 11 bases identical to TRBD1. The CDR3 is 16 residues long. Germline V gene sequence: CDR1 SGHDT, CDR2 YYEEEE. V shed 2 bases and J 4 bases; nucleotides not matched to a gene: 6. The CDR3 DNA follows: TGTGCCAGCAGCTTTACCGGGACAGGGGGATCAGATACGCAGTATTTT. Translation: CASSFTGTGGSDTQYF.

This clonotype was recorded a few times. The rearrangement joins TRBV7-2 to TRBJ2-5, with 8 nucleotides matching TRBD2. J was trimmed by 2 bases and V by 1 base; bases with no gene match: 12. CDR1 is SGHTA, CDR2 FQGNSA, per germline. This CDR3 region has 18 residues. In DNA, the CDR3 is TGTGCCAGCAGCTTAGGGACTAGCTCCCACCGGGGGCAAGAGACCCAGTACTTC. This encodes CASSLGTSSHRGQETQYF.

This clonotype was observed many times. The V gene is TRBV7-9, the J gene TRBJ2-3; 8 positions agree with TRBD1. Germline trimming cut 5 bases from V and 2 bases from J; bases unmatched to any gene: 9. This CDR3 is 16 amino acids long. The germline V gene has CDR1 SEHNR and CDR2 FQNEAQ (reference sequence). The CDR3 DNA is TGTGCCAGCAGCCACCGACTGGACAGGGCCACAGATACGCAGTATTTT. Its protein is CASSHRLDRATDTQYF.

This clonotype was recorded a few times. The chain couples TRBV7-6 to TRBJ1-1; D unclear. V was clipped by 7 bases and J by 1 base, with 7 bases between them. Germline CDR1 SGHVS, CDR2 FNYEAQ. CDR3 length: 12 residues. The CDR3 is CASILGNTEAFF. In DNA form, the CDR3 reads TGTGCCAGCATCCTGGGGAACACTGAAGCTTTCTTT.

The chain uses TRBV5-1 and TRBJ1-1; TRBD1 agrees at 7 bases. V was pared by 4 bases and J by 7 bases, with 10 bases of the junction left unmatched. Per the germline V gene, CDR1 is SGHRS and CDR2 is YFSETQ. The CDR3 has 14 residues. The CDR3 DNA reads as TGCGCCAGCAGCAGGTCCAGGGGGGCCCTTGAAGCTTTCTTT. This codes for CASSRSRGALEAFF.

This chain connects TRBV6-1 to TRBJ2-3; a possible D gene is TRBD2 (7 bases). CDR1 is MNHNS and CDR2 is SASEGT in the germline V gene. V was trimmed by 5 bases and J by 4 bases, leaving 13 bases between them. The CDR3 runs to 14 residues. As DNA, the CDR3 is TGTGCCAGCAGTAGGGGGGAGGGGGCAGATACGCAGTATTTT. This codes for CASSRGEGADTQYF.

The chain carries TRBV10-2 and TRBJ2-7; TRBD2 might be the D (5 bases). Trimming pared 5 bases from V and 4 bases from J, leaving 15 bases between. The CDR3 contains 14 residues. Germline loops: CDR1 WSHSY, CDR2 SAAADI. The CDR3 loop reads CASSPGGRGYEQYV. CDR3 sequence (DNA): TGCGCCAGCAGTCCCGGCGGGCGCGGGTACGAGCAGTACGTC.

The rearrangement uses TRBV11-2 and TRBJ1-1; D is unresolved. The V end lost 8 bases, the J end lost 1 base, and 8 bases lay between the germline ends. CDR3 size: 12 residues. CDR1 and CDR2 from the germline V gene are SGHAT and FQNNGV. The DNA of the CDR3 is TGTGCCAGCTCGACACAGAACACTGAAGCTTTCTTT. Amino acids: CASSTQNTEAFF.

In this sample, this clonotype turned up a few times. The gene calls are TRBV2 and TRBJ2-1, with 10 bases aligning to TRBD1. The junction had 4 bases not matched to a gene; V was cut back by 2 bases and J by 3 bases. This CDR3 is built from 16 residues. The germline V gene has CDR1 SNHLY and CDR2 FYNNEI. This CDR3 is CASSERTGGYYNEQFF. CDR3 nucleotides: TGTGCCAGCAGTGAAAGGACAGGGGGTTACTACAATGAGCAGTTCTTC.

In this sample, this clonotype turned up a few times. This chain connects TRBV6-1 to TRBJ1-6; no reliable D call. Germline V gene lookup returns CDR1 MNHNS and CDR2 SASEGT. The CDR3 is 14 amino acids. V shed 7 bases and J shed 7 bases, with 14 bases lying between them. Here the CDR3 reads CASKIELGNSPLHF. CDR3 sequence (DNA): TGTGCCAGCAAGATTGAGTTGGGGAATTCACCCCTCCACTTT.

The V and J genes are TRBV28 and TRBJ2-7; TRBD1 matches 7 bases. From germline, CDR1 is MDHEN and CDR2 SYDVKM. V shed 7 bases and J 2 bases; nucleotides not matched to a gene: 5. The CDR3 has 13 amino acids. The CDR3 DNA reads as TGTGCCAGCATTGGAACAGGGGCCTACGAGCAGTACGTC. It specifies CASIGTGAYEQYV.